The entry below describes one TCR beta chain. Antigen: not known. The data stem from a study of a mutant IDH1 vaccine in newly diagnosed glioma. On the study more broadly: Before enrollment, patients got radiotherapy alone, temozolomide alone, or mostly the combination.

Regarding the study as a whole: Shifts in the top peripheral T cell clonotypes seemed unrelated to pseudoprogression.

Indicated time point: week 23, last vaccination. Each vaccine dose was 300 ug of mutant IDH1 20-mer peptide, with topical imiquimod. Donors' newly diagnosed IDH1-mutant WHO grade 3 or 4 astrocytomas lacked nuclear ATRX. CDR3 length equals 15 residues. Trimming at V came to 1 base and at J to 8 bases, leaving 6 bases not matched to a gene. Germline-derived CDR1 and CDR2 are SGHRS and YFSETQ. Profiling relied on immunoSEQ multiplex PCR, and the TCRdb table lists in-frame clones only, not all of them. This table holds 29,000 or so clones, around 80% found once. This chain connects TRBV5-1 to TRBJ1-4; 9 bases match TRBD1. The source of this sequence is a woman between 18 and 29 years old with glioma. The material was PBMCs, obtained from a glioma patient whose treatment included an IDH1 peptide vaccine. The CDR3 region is CASSLSQGAREKLFF. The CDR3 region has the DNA TGCGCCAGCAGCTTGTCACAGGGGGCTCGAGAAAAACTGTTTTTT.